This T cell receptor (beta chain) originates from a study of OX40 agonist ivuxolimab in advanced cancers. Study background: Dosing consisted of intravenous ivuxolimab at 0.01 to 10 mg/kg every 2 weeks. Three patients responded partially, comprising one with hepatocellular carcinoma and two with cutaneous melanoma. Participants could have had prior anti-PD-1, anti-PD-L1 or anti-CTLA-4 therapy, and roughly 40% had some.

V was shortened by 9 bases and J by 3 bases, with 18 bases between the two germline ends. The CDR3 contains 14 residues. CDR1 MNHEY and CDR2 SVGAGI come from the germline V gene. The table came from immunoSEQ multiplex PCR; TCRdb's copy has only in-frame clones and leaves some out. The table lists 100,000 to 110,000 clones, about 88% of them singletons, with roughly 0.15% in the top ten. This specimen consisted of CD4+ or CD8+ T cells sorted from blood, obtained in a trial of the OX40 agonist ivuxolimab. This TCR came from an adult with an advanced solid tumor such as melanoma, head and neck, liver or kidney cancer. This sequence joins TRBV6-5 and TRBJ2-7, with D perhaps matching TRBD1 (7 bases). CDR3: CASSRQGGFYEQYF. The DNA for the CDR3 is TGTGCCAGTAGCCGACAGGGAGGCTTCTACGAGCAGTACTTC.